Each of the 29 T cell receptor beta chains below was sequenced from the same sample in a study of cytomegalovirus exposure and HLA in healthy donors. The study ran its PCR with 60 Vbeta and 13 Jbeta primers. The data were produced by immunoSEQ multiplex PCR, yet TCRdb's version contains in-frame clones alone and is incomplete. The listing records 200,000 to 250,000 clones. The sequencing sample was made of PBMCs. Receptors were obtained from a girl aged 2 to 10 in good health and CMV-seropositive.

The rearrangement links TRBV7-2 to TRBJ2-2, with D tentatively TRBD2 (6 bases). V was trimmed by 4 bases and J by 7 bases, leaving 13 bases between them. This CDR3 is 14 amino acids long. Germline CDR1 reads SGHTA; CDR2 reads FQGNSA. As DNA, the CDR3 is TGTGCCAGCAGCTCCACGACGGGGGACGGGGAGCTGTTTTTT. Its protein product is CASSSTTGDGELFF.

The J gene is TRBJ2-1, the V gene TRBV5-6, with TRBD2 identical over 9 bases. Germline V gene data show CDR1 as SGHDT and CDR2 as YYEEEE. V shed 1 base, J shed 4 bases, and the junction held 6 bases outside the gene matches. The CDR3 extends over 16 amino acids. This chain's CDR3 is CASSLSLLAGYNEQFF. Here the CDR3 DNA reads TGTGCCAGCAGCTTGTCCTTACTAGCGGGTTACAATGAGCAGTTCTTC.

This rearrangement joins TRBV28 to TRBJ1-2; 8 bases fit TRBD1. The V gene's germline CDR1 is MDHEN and CDR2 SYDVKM. J gave up 0 bases and V 3 bases, and 0 bases lay outside the gene matches. The CDR3 length is 14 residues. CDR3 sequence (DNA): TGTGCCAGCAGTTTGACAGGGGCTAACTATGGCTACACCTTC. Translated, it gives CASSLTGANYGYTF.

V gene TRBV30 combines with J gene TRBJ2-1; 9 nucleotides line up with TRBD2. CDR1 and CDR2 from the germline V gene are GTSNPN and SVGIG (reference sequence). V shed 5 bases and J 15 bases; nucleotides not matched to a gene: 8. The CDR3 length is 11 residues. The CDR3 nucleotides are TGTGCCTGGGACCGGACTAGCGATTGGTTCTTC. Its translation is CAWDRTSDWFF.

The CDR3 spells CASSPGLAGATYEQYF. DNA for the CDR3: TGTGCCAGCAGCCCCGGACTAGCGGGGGCTACCTACGAGCAGTACTTC. This rearrangement joins TRBV4-2 to TRBJ2-7; 13 bases are a match to TRBD2. The CDR3 consists of 16 residues. Germline V gene lookup returns CDR1 LGHNA and CDR2 YNFKEQ. Germline trimming cut 4 bases from V and 2 bases from J; bases unmatched to any gene: 5.

J is TRBJ2-5 and V is TRBV28; TRBD1 aligns across 8 bases. This CDR3 comprises 16 residues. The germline CDR1 and CDR2 sequences are MDHEN and SYDVKM. V was clipped by 3 bases and J by 2 bases; unmatched bases: 8. The CDR3 sequence is CASSFEDRVMQETQYF. DNA of the CDR3: TGTGCCAGCAGTTTCGAGGACAGGGTCATGCAAGAGACCCAGTACTTC. Full variable domain (rest looked up from reference TRBV28 and TRBJ2-5): DVKVTQSSRYLVKRTGEKVFLECVQDMDHENMFWYRQDPGLGLRLIYFSYDVKMKEKGDIPEGYSVSREKKERFSLILESASTNQTSMYLCASSFEDRVMQETQYFGPGTRLLVL.

V and J are TRBV2 and TRBJ2-5, with a tentative D call TRBD2 (6 bases). V lost 6 bases and J lost 5, with 13 bases in between. The CDR3 runs to 13 residues. CDR1 SNHLY and CDR2 FYNNEI come from the germline V gene. CDR3 residues: CASSATRFETQYF. The CDR3, as DNA: TGTGCCAGCAGCGCGACTAGGTTCGAGACCCAGTACTTC. Filled out from reference TRBV2 and TRBJ2-5, the complete variable domain reads EPEVTQTPSHQVTQMGQEVILRCVPISNHLYFYWYRQILGQKVEFLVSFYNNEISEKSEIFDDQFSVERPDGSNFTLKIRSTKLEDSAMYFCASSATRFETQYFGPGTRLLVL.

This rearrangement joins TRBV6-4 to TRBJ1-3; the D is unclear. V shed 6 bases and J shed 11 bases, with 17 bases lying between them. Germline V CDR1 and CDR2: MRHNA, SNTAGT. CDR3 size: 13 residues. CDR3 region: CASRAGLLGAIYF. The CDR3 nucleotides are TGTGCCAGCAGAGCCGGTCTCCTCGGTGCCATATATTTT.

The chain combines TRBV28 with TRBJ2-5, with 9 positions matching TRBD1. The V gene's germline CDR1 is MDHEN and CDR2 SYDVKM. The ends lost 5 bases at V and 5 bases at J; junction bases unmatched: 15. The CDR3 runs to 17 residues. CDR3 DNA sequence: TGTGCCAGCAGTACGAATCCGGGACAGGGAGTTTGGGAGACCCAGTACTTC. Protein: CASSTNPGQGVWETQYF. Full variable domain (rest looked up from reference TRBV28 and TRBJ2-5): DVKVTQSSRYLVKRTGEKVFLECVQDMDHENMFWYRQDPGLGLRLIYFSYDVKMKEKGDIPEGYSVSREKKERFSLILESASTNQTSMYLCASSTNPGQGVWETQYFGPGTRLLVL.

The rearrangement links TRBV5-6 to TRBJ2-1, with D possibly being TRBD2 (6 bases). CDR1 is SGHDT, CDR2 YYEEEE, per germline. The CDR3 runs to 15 residues. V shed 4 bases and J shed 0 bases, with 11 bases lying between them. For the CDR3, the DNA is TGTGCCAGCAGCGTAGCGGTGAGCTCCTACAATGAGCAGTTCTTC. Protein: CASSVAVSSYNEQFF.

The chain combines TRBV5-4 with TRBJ2-7, with TRBD1 identical over 7 bases. The CDR3 consists of 12 residues. V gave up 4 bases and J gave up 6 bases; unmatched junction bases: 4. The germline gives CDR1 SGHNT, CDR2 YYREEE (reference sequence). The CDR3 is CASSEGGGEQYF. The DNA for the CDR3 is TGTGCCAGCAGCGAAGGGGGCGGCGAGCAGTACTTC.

This rearrangement joins TRBV25-1 to TRBJ1-4; TRBD1 matches at 7 bases. With 3 bases clipped from V and 2 bases from J, the junction kept 6 bases outside the gene matches. The CDR3 contains 16 residues. CDR1 and CDR2 from the germline V gene are MGHDK and SYGVNS. The CDR3 spells CASSDFSGQTNEKLFF. The CDR3 bases are TGTGCCAGCAGTGATTTTTCGGGACAGACTAATGAAAAACTGTTTTTT.

The chain links TRBV15 to TRBJ2-7; TRBD2 might be the D (5 bases). This CDR3 spans 15 amino acids. Deletions cut 3 bases from V and 5 bases from J, with 17 bases between. Germline-derived CDR1 and CDR2 are LNHNV and YYDKDF (reference sequence). The chain's CDR3 is CATSREASGPDEQYF. DNA of the CDR3: TGTGCCACCAGCAGGGAGGCTTCAGGTCCCGACGAGCAGTACTTC.

The chain carries TRBV5-6 and TRBJ2-7; D is possibly TRBD2 (6 bases). Germline-derived CDR1 and CDR2 are SGHDT and YYEEEE. This CDR3 has 14 amino acids. Trimming left V 6 bases short and J 5 bases short, with 18 bases between. The CDR3 protein is CASKWSGAVHEQYF. DNA for the CDR3: TGTGCCAGCAAGTGGTCGGGAGCCGTCCACGAGCAGTACTTC.

J is TRBJ2-4 and V is TRBV29-1, with 7 bases lining up with TRBD1. The CDR3 loop spans 14 amino acids. Looked up from germline, CDR1 is SQVTM and CDR2 is ANQGSEA. Germline trimming cut 0 bases from V and 7 bases from J; bases unmatched to any gene: 6. The CDR3 spells CSVEDGHRGNIQYF. Here the CDR3 DNA reads TGCAGCGTTGAAGATGGCCACAGGGGCAACATTCAGTACTTC.

V gene TRBV6-5 combines with J gene TRBJ2-3; D might be TRBD1 (6 bases). This CDR3 is built from 12 residues. Between the trimmed V and J ends, which lost 6 bases and 7 bases, there was a span of 11 bases. The V gene's germline CDR1 is MNHEY and CDR2 SVGAGI. CDR3 amino acids: CASSGQSNTQYF. The CDR3 DNA is TGTGCCAGCAGCGGACAGTCCAATACGCAGTATTTT.

The chain has TRBV7-6 and TRBJ1-5; D ambiguous. V lost 5 bases and J lost 6, with 17 bases in between. The CDR3 has 15 residues. The V gene's germline CDR1 is SGHVS and CDR2 FNYEAQ. The CDR3 region has the DNA TGTGCCAGCAGCGAATACACGGGAGGGTTTCAGCCCCAGCATTTT. It codes for CASSEYTGGFQPQHF.

V usage is TRBV27 and J usage is TRBJ1-2, with D tentatively TRBD1 (6 bases). Trimming removed 5 bases from V and 6 bases from J, with 22 bases in between. Germline assignment: CDR1 MNHEY and CDR2 SMNVEV (reference sequence). CDR3 size: 16 residues. The CDR3 here is CASSTQGKLISDGYTF. CDR3 nucleotide sequence: TGTGCCAGCAGTACGCAGGGGAAACTTATCTCGGATGGCTACACCTTC.

The genes are TRBV13 and TRBJ2-2; TRBD2 agrees at 15 bases. The CDR3 has 21 amino acids. CDR1 is PRHDT and CDR2 is FYEKMQ in the germline V gene (reference sequence). The J segment lost 6 bases and the V segment lost 5 bases, leaving 19 bases of the junction unmatched. CDR3 sequence: CASSHESNGLAGGPQAGELFF. The CDR3 nucleotides are TGTGCCAGCAGCCACGAGTCAAACGGACTAGCGGGAGGGCCACAGGCCGGGGAGCTGTTTTTT.

This chain links TRBV27 with TRBJ2-5; 9 nucleotides line up with TRBD2. CDR1 and CDR2 from the germline V gene are MNHEY and SMNVEV (reference sequence). The CDR3 consists of 14 residues. Unmatched junction bases numbered 3, after V lost 3 bases and J lost 4 bases. The CDR3 DNA is TGTGCCAGCAGTTTGAGCGGGAGGAGAGAGACCCAGTACTTC. Translating gives CASSLSGRRETQYF.

The rearrangement uses TRBV6-6 and TRBJ2-2, with 8 bases lining up with TRBD2. Germline CDR1 and CDR2: MNHNY and SVGAGI (reference sequence). V dropped 7 bases and J dropped 6; count of bases not matched to a gene: 10. The CDR3 is 15 amino acids. CDR3: CASIAGTRLPGELFF. CDR3 bases: TGTGCCAGCATCGCCGGGACTAGATTACCCGGGGAGCTGTTTTTT.

This chain links TRBV7-2 with TRBJ1-3, with TRBD1 as a possible D gene (5 bases). Trimming removed 4 bases from V and 4 bases from J, with 11 bases in between. The CDR3 has 14 residues. Germline V gene lookup returns CDR1 SGHTA and CDR2 FQGNSA. This CDR3 reads CASSSRQLGNTIYF. CDR3 bases: TGTGCCAGCAGCTCGCGACAGCTCGGAAACACCATATATTTT. The whole variable domain, filled in from reference TRBV7-2 and TRBJ1-3, reads GAGVSQSPSNKVTEKGKDVELRCDPISGHTALYWYRQSLGQGLEFLIYFQGNSAPDKSGLPSDRFSAERTGGSVSTLTIQRTQQEDSAVYLCASSSRQLGNTIYFGEGSWLTVV.

The chain employs TRBV19 and TRBJ2-1, with no clear D. With 10 bases removed from V and 5 bases from J, the gap between germline ends came to 9 bases. Germline V gene sequence: CDR1 LNHDA, CDR2 SQIVND (reference sequence). CDR3 length: 11 residues. The CDR3 DNA reads TGTGCCACCCGACACGACAATGAGCAGTTCTTC. The encoded protein is CATRHDNEQFF.

This chain connects TRBV7-2 to TRBJ2-7, with D possibly matching TRBD1 (6 bases). The length of the CDR3 is 15 residues. Germline V gene sequence: CDR1 SGHTA, CDR2 FQGNSA. Between the trimmed V and J ends, which lost 3 bases and 4 bases, there was a span of 16 bases. The CDR3 region has the DNA TGTGCCAGCAGCTTCAGAGGGGGAAGAGAATACGAGCAGTACTTC. This encodes CASSFRGGREYEQYF.

This chain joins TRBV2 and TRBJ1-2; possibly TRBD1 for D (6 bases). CDR1 is SNHLY and CDR2 is FYNNEI in the germline V gene. Between the trimmed V and J ends, which lost 4 bases and 7 bases, there was a span of 16 bases. This CDR3 has 14 amino acids. CDR3 DNA: TGTGCCAGCAGTGTCTTACAGGGTAGTTTTGGCTACACCTTC. It codes for CASSVLQGSFGYTF.

V is TRBV14 and J is TRBJ1-1; no definite D call. Trimming shortened V by 0 bases and J by 1 base, and 9 bases separated the two germline ends. This CDR3 has 15 residues. Per germline, CDR1 SGHDN and CDR2 FVKESK. The CDR3 DNA reads TGTGCCAGCAGCCAAGATCTTGTTAGGAACACTGAAGCTTTCTTT. Translating gives CASSQDLVRNTEAFF. The full variable domain, with the rest looked up from reference TRBV14 and TRBJ1-1, is EAGVTQFPSHSVIEKGQTVTLRCDPISGHDNLYWYRRVMGKEIKFLLHFVKESKQDESGMPNNRFLAERTGGTYSTLKVQPAELEDSGVYFCASSQDLVRNTEAFFGQGTRLTVV.

The chain's CDR3 is CASSLLRTGGSGYTF. As DNA, the CDR3 is TGTGCCAGCAGTTTGCTTCGGACAGGGGGAAGTGGCTACACCTTC. V gene TRBV28 combines with J gene TRBJ1-2; 10 bases are a match to TRBD1. The length of the CDR3 is 15 residues. V gave up 3 bases and J gave up 7 bases; unmatched junction bases: 8. Per the germline V gene, CDR1 is MDHEN and CDR2 is SYDVKM.

The V call is TRBV27, the J call TRBJ2-3, with D possibly matching TRBD2 (6 bases). V was trimmed by 2 bases and J by 1 base, leaving 10 bases between them. CDR3 length equals 15 residues. Germline V gene data show CDR1 as MNHEY and CDR2 as SMNVEV (reference sequence). The CDR3 DNA sequence: TGTGCCAGCAGTTTAACGGGAGCTGGCACAGATACGCAGTATTTT. The encoded protein is CASSLTGAGTDTQYF.

V is TRBV28 and J is TRBJ1-5, with D hard to call. Deletions cut 3 bases from V and 9 bases from J, with 15 bases between. The germline CDR1 and CDR2 sequences are MDHEN and SYDVKM. The CDR3 has 14 amino acids. The CDR3 is CASSFGGRGGPQHF. The DNA for the CDR3 is TGTGCCAGCAGTTTCGGAGGACGTGGCGGGCCCCAGCATTTT.